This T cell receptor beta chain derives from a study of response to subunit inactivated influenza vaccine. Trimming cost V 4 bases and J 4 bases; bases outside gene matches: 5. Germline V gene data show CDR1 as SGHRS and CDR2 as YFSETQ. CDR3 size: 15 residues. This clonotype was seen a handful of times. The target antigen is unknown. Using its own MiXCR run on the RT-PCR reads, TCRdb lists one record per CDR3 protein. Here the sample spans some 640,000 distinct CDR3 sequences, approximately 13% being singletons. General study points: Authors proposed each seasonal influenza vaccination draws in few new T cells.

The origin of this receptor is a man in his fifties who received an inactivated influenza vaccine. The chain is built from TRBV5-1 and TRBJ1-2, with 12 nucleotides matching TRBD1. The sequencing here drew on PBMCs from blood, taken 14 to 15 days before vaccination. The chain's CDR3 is CASSVGTGGSYGYTF. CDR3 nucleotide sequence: TGCGCCAGCAGCGTGGGGACAGGGGGCAGCTATGGCTACACCTTC.